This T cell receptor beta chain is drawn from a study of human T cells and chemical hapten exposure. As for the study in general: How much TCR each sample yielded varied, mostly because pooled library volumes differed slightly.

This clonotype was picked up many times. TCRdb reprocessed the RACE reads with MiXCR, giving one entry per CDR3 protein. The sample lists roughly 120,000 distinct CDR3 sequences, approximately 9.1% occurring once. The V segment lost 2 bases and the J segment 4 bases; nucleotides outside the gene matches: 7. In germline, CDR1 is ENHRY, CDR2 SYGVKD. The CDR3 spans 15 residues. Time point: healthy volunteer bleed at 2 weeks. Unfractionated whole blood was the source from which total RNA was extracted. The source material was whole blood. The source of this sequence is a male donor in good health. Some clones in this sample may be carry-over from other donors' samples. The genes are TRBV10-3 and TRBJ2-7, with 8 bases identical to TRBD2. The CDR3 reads CAISEGSGKEYEQYF. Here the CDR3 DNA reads TGTGCCATCAGTGAGGGTAGCGGGAAAGAGTACGAGCAGTACTTC.